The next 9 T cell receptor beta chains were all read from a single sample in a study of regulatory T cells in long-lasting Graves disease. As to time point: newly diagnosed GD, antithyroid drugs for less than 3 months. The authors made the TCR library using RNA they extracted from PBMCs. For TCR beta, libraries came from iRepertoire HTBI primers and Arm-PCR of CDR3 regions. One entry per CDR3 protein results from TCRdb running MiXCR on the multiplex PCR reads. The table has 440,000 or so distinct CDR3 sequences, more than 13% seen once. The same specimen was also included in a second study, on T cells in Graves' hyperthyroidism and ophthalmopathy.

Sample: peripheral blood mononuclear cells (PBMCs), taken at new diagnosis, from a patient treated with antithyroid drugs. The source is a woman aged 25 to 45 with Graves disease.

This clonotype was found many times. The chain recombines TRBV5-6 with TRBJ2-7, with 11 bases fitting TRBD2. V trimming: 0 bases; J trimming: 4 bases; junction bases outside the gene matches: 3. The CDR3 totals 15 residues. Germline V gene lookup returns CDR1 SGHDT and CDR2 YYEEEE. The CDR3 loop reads CASSLVVAGGYEQYF. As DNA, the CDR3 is TGTGCCAGCAGCTTGGTGGTAGCGGGAGGGTACGAGCAGTACTTC.

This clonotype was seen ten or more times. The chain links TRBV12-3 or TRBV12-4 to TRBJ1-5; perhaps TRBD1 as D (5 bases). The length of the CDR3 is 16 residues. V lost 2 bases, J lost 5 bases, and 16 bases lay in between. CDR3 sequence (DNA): TGTGCCAGCAGTTTACGCGGGACGGCCCTCGATCAGCCCCAGCATTTT. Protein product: CASSLRGTALDQPQHF.

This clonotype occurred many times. DNA of the CDR3: TGTGCCAGCAGTCGATCGGGGGGGCGCGAGGAGACCCAGTACTTC. This gives the protein CASSRSGGREETQYF. The chain carries TRBV6-2 or TRBV6-3 and TRBJ2-5; 8 positions match TRBD2. This CDR3 comprises 15 residues. Unmatched junction bases numbered 10, after V lost 5 bases and J lost 5 bases. Germline V CDR1 and CDR2: MNHEY, SVGEGT.

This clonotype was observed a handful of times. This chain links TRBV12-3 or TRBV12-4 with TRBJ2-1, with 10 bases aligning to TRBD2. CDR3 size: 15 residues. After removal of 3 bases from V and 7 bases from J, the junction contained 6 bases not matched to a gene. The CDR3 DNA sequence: TGTGCCAGCAGTTTTAGCGGGAGGACTACGAATGAGCAGTTCTTC. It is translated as CASSFSGRTTNEQFF.

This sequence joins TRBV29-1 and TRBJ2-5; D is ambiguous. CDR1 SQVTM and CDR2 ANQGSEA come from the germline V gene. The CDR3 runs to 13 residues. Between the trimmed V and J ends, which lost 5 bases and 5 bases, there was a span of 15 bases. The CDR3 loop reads CSVPGALRETQYF. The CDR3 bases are TGCAGCGTTCCAGGCGCCCTGAGGGAGACCCAGTACTTC.

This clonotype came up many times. CDR3 coding DNA: TGTGCCAGCAGCGTAGGGGGCGGGAGAGCGCCTTACGAGCAGTACTTC. As protein: CASSVGGGRAPYEQYF. V is TRBV9 and J is TRBJ2-7; 7 bases agree with TRBD2. Losses at the gene ends were 0 bases for V and 4 bases for J; bases not matched to a gene: 10. CDR1 and CDR2 from the germline V gene are SGDLS and YYNGEE. The CDR3 covers 16 residues.

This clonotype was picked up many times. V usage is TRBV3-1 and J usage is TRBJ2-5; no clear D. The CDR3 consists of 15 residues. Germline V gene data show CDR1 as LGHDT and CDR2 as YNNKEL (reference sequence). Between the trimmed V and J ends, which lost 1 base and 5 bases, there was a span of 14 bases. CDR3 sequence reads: CASSQGTIGQETQYF. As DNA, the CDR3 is TGTGCCAGCAGCCAAGGTACGATTGGTCAGGAGACCCAGTACTTC.

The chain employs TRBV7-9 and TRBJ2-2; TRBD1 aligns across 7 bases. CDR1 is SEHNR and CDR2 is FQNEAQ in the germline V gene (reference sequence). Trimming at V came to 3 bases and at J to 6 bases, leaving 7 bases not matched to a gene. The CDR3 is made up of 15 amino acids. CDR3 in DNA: TGTGCCAGCAGCTTTCCCGACAGGGCCGCCGGGGAGCTGTTTTTT. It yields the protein CASSFPDRAAGELFF.

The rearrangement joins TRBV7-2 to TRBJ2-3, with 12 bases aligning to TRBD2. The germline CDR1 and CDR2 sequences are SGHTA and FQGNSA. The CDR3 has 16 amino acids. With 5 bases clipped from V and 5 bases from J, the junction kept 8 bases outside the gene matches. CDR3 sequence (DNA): TGTGCCAGCAGCCCCGGGCTAGCGGGAGGGCAAGATACGCAGTATTTT. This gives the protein CASSPGLAGGQDTQYF. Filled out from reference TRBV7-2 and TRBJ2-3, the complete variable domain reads GAGVSQSPSNKVTEKGKDVELRCDPISGHTALYWYRQSLGQGLEFLIYFQGNSAPDKSGLPSDRFSAERTGGSVSTLTIQRTQQEDSAVYLCASSPGLAGGQDTQYFGPGTRLTVL.